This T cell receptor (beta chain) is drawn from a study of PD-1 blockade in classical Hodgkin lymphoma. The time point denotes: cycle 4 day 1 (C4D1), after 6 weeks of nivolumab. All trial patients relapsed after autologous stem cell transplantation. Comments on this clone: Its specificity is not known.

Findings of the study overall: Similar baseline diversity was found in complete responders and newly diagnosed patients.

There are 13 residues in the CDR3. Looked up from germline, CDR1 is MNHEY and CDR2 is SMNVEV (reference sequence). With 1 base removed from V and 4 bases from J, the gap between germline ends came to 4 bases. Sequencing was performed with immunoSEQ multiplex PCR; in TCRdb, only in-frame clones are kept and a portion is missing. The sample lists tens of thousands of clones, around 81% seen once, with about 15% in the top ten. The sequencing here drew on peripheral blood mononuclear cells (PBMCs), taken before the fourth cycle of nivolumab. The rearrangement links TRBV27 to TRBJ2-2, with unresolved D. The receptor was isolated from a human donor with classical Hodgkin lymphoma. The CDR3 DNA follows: TGTGCCAGCAGTTTATTTCGCACCGGGGAGCTGTTTTTT. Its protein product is CASSLFRTGELFF.